Reported below is one T cell receptor (beta chain). Its target is unknown. The source of the sample is a study of coeliac disease. Overall study context: High-resolution HLA typing was lacking; TRBV7-2 bias was queried instead. Regarding the study as a whole: TRB repertoires were largely private, with most amino acid sequences found in only one sample. Lower clonality than controls marked TRB and TRG repertoires from active celiac intraepithelial and lamina propria samples.

Using immunoSEQ multiplex PCR, the repertoire was profiled, and TCRdb retains in-frame clones only, with some absent. The table records about 4,300 clones, about 61% of them present only once. This CDR3 has 17 amino acids. Material: lamina propria lymphocytes from the gut. The receptor's source is a woman in her seventies with celiac disease. V usage is TRBV21-1 and J usage is TRBJ2-2; the table calls TRBD1, which could not be checked here. TRBV21-1 is reported as a pseudogene. In nucleotides, the CDR3 is TGTGCCAGCAGCAAAGGATGGGGCCCAGACAGCACCGGGGAGCTGTTTTTT. Its translation: CASSKGWGPDSTGELFF.